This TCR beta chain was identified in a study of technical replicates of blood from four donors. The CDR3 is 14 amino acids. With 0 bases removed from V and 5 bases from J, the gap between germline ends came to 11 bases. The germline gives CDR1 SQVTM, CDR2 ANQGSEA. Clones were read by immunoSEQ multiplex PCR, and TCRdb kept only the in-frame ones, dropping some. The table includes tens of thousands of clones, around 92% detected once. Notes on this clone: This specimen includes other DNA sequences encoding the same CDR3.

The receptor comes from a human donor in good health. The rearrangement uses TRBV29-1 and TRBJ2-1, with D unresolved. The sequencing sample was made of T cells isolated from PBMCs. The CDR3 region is CSVEDLQDNNEQFF. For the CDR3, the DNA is TGCAGCGTTGAAGATCTTCAAGACAACAATGAGCAGTTCTTC.